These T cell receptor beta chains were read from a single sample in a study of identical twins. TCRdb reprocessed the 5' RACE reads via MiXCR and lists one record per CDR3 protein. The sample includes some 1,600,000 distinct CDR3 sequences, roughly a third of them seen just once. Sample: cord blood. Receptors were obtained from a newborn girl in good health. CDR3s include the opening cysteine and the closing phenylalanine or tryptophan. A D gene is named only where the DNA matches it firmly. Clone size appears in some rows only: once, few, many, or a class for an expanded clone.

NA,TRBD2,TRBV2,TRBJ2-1,TGTGCCTGCAGCGGGGGGTTCGGCTACAATGAGCAGTTCTTC,CACSGGFGYNEQFF
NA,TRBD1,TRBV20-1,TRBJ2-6,TGCAGTGCTAGAGATTGGCGACAGGGGGGCTCTGGGGCCAACGTCCTGACTTTC,CSARDWRQGGSGANVLTF
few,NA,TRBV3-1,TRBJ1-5,TGTGCCAGCAGCCGCGGGTGGAATCAGCCCCAGCATTTT,CASSRGWNQPQHF
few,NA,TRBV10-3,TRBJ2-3,TGTGCCATCAGAGAAAGTGGGACCACAGATACGCAGTATTTT,CAIRESGTTDTQYF
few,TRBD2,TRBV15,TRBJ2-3,TGTGCCACCAGCATATCTCGGACTAGCGGGGGGATAGATACGCAGTATTTT,CATSISRTSGGIDTQYF
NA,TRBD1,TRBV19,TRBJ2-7,TGTGCCAGTAGTGCCGACAGGGGTGGATACGAGCAGTACTTC,CASSADRGGYEQYF
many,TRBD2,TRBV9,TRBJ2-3,TGTGCCAGCAGCGTACAGGGAGGGGATACGCAGTATTTT,CASSVQGGDTQYF
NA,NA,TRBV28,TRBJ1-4,TGTGCCAGCAGTGGCCGGGACACAAATGAAAAACTGTTTTTT,CASSGRDTNEKLFF
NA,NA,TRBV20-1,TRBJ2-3,TGCAGTGCTAGTCGGGGGACATTCACAGATACGCAGTATTTT,CSASRGTFTDTQYF
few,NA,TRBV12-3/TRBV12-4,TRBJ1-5,TGTGCCAGCAGTTTCGTTCCTTTTACAGGGTTCTATAGCAATCAGCCCCAGCATTTT,CASSFVPFTGFYSNQPQHF
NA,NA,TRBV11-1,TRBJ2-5,TGTGCCAGCAGCTTAGAACCAGCGTTCGACCAAGAGACCCAGTACTTC,CASSLEPAFDQETQYF
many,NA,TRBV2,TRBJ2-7,TGTGCCAGCAGTGAAGGTCAGTCTTTCTCCTACGAGCAGTACTTC,CASSEGQSFSYEQYF
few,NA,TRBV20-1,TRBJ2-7,TGCAGTGCTCCCGCTCCCGCCGGGAACTACGAGCAGTACTTC,CSAPAPAGNYEQYF
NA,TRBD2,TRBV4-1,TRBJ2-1,TGCGCCAGCAGCCAAGGCGATACTAGCGGCAATGAGCAGTTCTTC,CASSQGDTSGNEQFF
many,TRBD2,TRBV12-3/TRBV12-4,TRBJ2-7,TGTGCCAGCAGTTTGGGGACTAGTGTATCCTACGAGCAGTACTTC,CASSLGTSVSYEQYF
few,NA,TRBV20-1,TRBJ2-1,TGCAGTGCTAGAGATCGTCTAGCGACCTACAATGAGCAGTTCTTC,CSARDRLATYNEQFF